This is a list of T cell receptor beta chains from one sample in a study of regulatory T cells in long-lasting Graves disease. Each CDR3 protein gets one entry after TCRdb re-called the multiplex PCR reads with MiXCR. The table has about 330,000 distinct CDR3 sequences, around 15% seen once. This same sample was also taken into another study, of T cells in Graves' hyperthyroidism and ophthalmopathy.

The material sequenced was peripheral blood mononuclear cells (PBMCs), taken at new diagnosis, from a patient treated with antithyroid drugs. The origin of the receptors is a woman between 18 and 29 years old with Graves disease. Both conserved end residues are part of each CDR3. D genes are given only for firm matches. Clone size is given for some rows only: seen once, a few or many times, or a class if the clone is expanded.

V gene	J gene	D gene	clone size	CDR3 protein	CDR3 DNA
TRBV20-1	TRBJ2-7	TRBD1	many	CSAHRDRALEQYF	TGCAGTGCTCACCGGGACAGGGCCTTGGAGCAGTACTTC
TRBV11-2	TRBJ2-3	TRBD2	NA	CASSLEAGGPRDTQYF	TGTGCCAGCAGCTTAGAAGCGGGGGGGCCTCGGGATACGCAGTATTTT
TRBV7-6	TRBJ2-1	TRBD2	many	CASSKGLAGARGEQFF	TGTGCCAGCAGCAAGGGACTAGCGGGGGCTAGGGGTGAGCAGTTCTTC
TRBV6-9	TRBJ2-3	NA	NA	CASSYQTRRGGHGTDTQYF	TGTGCCAGCAGTTACCAAACACGACGTGGGGGGCATGGCACAGATACGCAGTATTTT
TRBV16	TRBJ1-6	NA	many	CASSESSYNSPLHF	TGTGCCAGCAGCGAGAGCTCCTATAATTCACCCCTCCACTTT
TRBV5-1	TRBJ2-3	TRBD2	many	CASSLTNREGDTQYF	TGCGCCAGCAGCTTGACCAACCGGGAGGGTGATACGCAGTATTTT
TRBV27	TRBJ2-7	NA	many	CASTGRIPSSYEQYF	TGTGCCAGCACCGGACGGATCCCGAGCTCCTACGAGCAGTACTTC
TRBV20-1	TRBJ2-7	NA	NA	CSASGTLAYEQYF	TGCAGTGCTAGCGGGACCCTGGCCTACGAGCAGTACTTC
TRBV20-1	TRBJ2-1	NA	NA	CSARPSSSYNEQFF	TGCAGTGCCCGTCCCTCGAGCTCCTACAATGAGCAGTTCTTC
TRBV20-1	TRBJ1-6	TRBD1	many	CSAGTGGPSPLHF	TGCAGTGCCGGGACAGGGGGCCCGTCACCCCTCCACTTT
TRBV7-8	TRBJ1-2	TRBD1	few	CASTLGFPGQNYGYTF	TGTGCCAGCACCTTAGGGTTCCCGGGACAGAATTATGGCTACACCTTC
TRBV15	TRBJ1-5	TRBD1	NA	CATSSPLLGTVDQPQHF	TGTGCCACCAGCAGCCCCCTGCTGGGGACAGTCGATCAGCCCCAGCATTTT
TRBV15	TRBJ1-6	NA	few	CATSKSRGSPLHF	TGTGCCACCAGCAAGAGCAGGGGTTCACCCCTCCACTTT
TRBV6-5	TRBJ2-7	NA	many	CASSYSSGNGYEQYF	TGTGCCAGCAGTTACTCCTCCGGGAATGGCTACGAGCAGTACTTC
TRBV20-1	TRBJ2-1	NA	many	CSARDPRVDEQFF	TGCAGTGCTAGAGATCCCCGGGTTGATGAGCAGTTCTTC
TRBV10-1	TRBJ2-3	TRBD1	many	CASRPGGATTDTQYF	TGCGCCAGCAGGCCAGGGGGCGCGACGACAGATACGCAGTATTTT
TRBV5-1	TRBJ2-7	TRBD2	many	CASSGGGLAYEQYF	TGCGCCAGCAGCGGAGGGGGACTAGCGTACGAGCAGTACTTC
TRBV20-1	TRBJ2-3	NA	many	CSAAKTGSTDTQYF	TGCAGTGCTGCGAAAACAGGTTCCACAGATACGCAGTATTTT
TRBV2	TRBJ2-5	TRBD1	NA	CASSGGGQGGTRTTQYF	TGTGCCAGCAGTGGAGGGGGACAGGGGGGCACCCGGACGACCCAGTACTTC
TRBV2	TRBJ1-2	TRBD1	NA	CASNTGTGENYGYTF	TGTGCCAGCAATACCGGGACAGGGGAAAACTATGGCTACACCTTC
TRBV20-1	TRBJ2-2	NA	NA	CSASSAMNTGELFF	TGCAGTGCTAGCTCAGCGATGAACACCGGGGAGCTGTTTTTT
TRBV14	TRBJ2-2	TRBD2	many	CASSQARGVDGSTGELFF	TGTGCCAGCAGCCAGGCCCGGGGGGTCGATGGGTCCACCGGGGAGCTGTTTTTT
TRBV6-2/TRBV6-3	TRBJ1-5	NA	few	CASSYSTWSQPQHF	TGTGCCAGCAGTTACTCGACGTGGAGTCAGCCCCAGCATTTT
TRBV18	TRBJ1-1	TRBD1	many	CASSPPGQGAAFF	TGTGCCAGCTCCCCACCGGGACAGGGGGCGGCTTTCTTT
TRBV5-1	TRBJ1-1	NA	many	CASIDGQMNTEAFF	TGCGCCAGCATTGATGGACAGATGAACACTGAAGCTTTCTTT
TRBV5-1	TRBJ2-7	TRBD1	many	CASRADRDTTYEQYF	TGCGCCAGCCGCGCAGACAGGGACACCACCTACGAGCAGTACTTC
TRBV2	TRBJ1-2	NA	many	CASRGGIGYSDGYTF	TGTGCCAGCAGGGGGGGCATAGGGTATTCGGATGGCTACACCTTC
TRBV7-9	TRBJ2-2	TRBD2	once	CASSPGLAGGPNTGELFF	TGTGCCAGCAGCCCAGGACTAGCGGGAGGGCCAAACACCGGGGAGCTGTTTTTT
TRBV13	TRBJ1-2	NA	NA	CASSPTGFTNYGYTF	TGTGCCAGCAGCCCGACAGGTTTTACTAACTATGGCTACACCTTC
TRBV12-3/TRBV12-4	TRBJ1-5	NA	many	CASSFGDQPQHF	TGTGCCAGCAGTTTTGGAGATCAGCCCCAGCATTTT
TRBV2	TRBJ2-7	NA	many	CASGRTASYEQYF	TGTGCCAGCGGTAGGACAGCCTCCTACGAGCAGTACTTC
TRBV11-2	TRBJ1-2	NA	many	CASSFSPVANYGYTF	TGTGCCAGCAGCTTTTCCCCAGTAGCTAACTATGGCTACACCTTC
TRBV19	TRBJ2-7	TRBD1	few	CASSIEVATGTRSEQYF	TGTGCCAGTAGTATAGAGGTAGCGACAGGGACCCGGAGCGAGCAGTACTTC
TRBV20-1	TRBJ2-5	TRBD2	NA	CSATGTSVQETQYF	TGCAGTGCTACGGGGACTAGCGTCCAAGAGACCCAGTACTTC
TRBV6-1	TRBJ2-7	NA	many	CASRSLGGEQYF	TGTGCCAGCAGGTCCCTAGGTGGGGAGCAGTACTTC
TRBV28	TRBJ2-3	NA	NA	CASSGVHTQYF	TGTGCCAGCAGTGGCGTCCATACGCAGTATTTT
TRBV19	TRBJ1-1	NA	many	CASSIVPDTEAFF	TGTGCCAGTAGTATTGTCCCCGACACTGAAGCTTTCTTT
TRBV11-2	TRBJ2-7	TRBD1	many	CASSPGGTGPSYEQYF	TGTGCCAGCAGCCCCGGGGGGACAGGGCCCTCCTACGAGCAGTACTTC
TRBV5-1	TRBJ1-1	NA	many	CASSSQGGSLNTEAFF	TGCGCCAGCAGCTCTCAAGGTGGAAGTCTGAACACTGAAGCTTTCTTT
TRBV5-1	TRBJ2-1	NA	many	CASSSGTSYYNEQFF	TGCGCCAGCAGCTCCGGGACTTCTTACTACAATGAGCAGTTCTTC
TRBV5-1	TRBJ1-2	NA	NA	CASSLVVGKGGYTF	TGCGCCAGCAGCTTGGTTGTGGGGAAGGGTGGCTACACCTTC
TRBV12-3/TRBV12-4	TRBJ1-5	NA	once	CASSFRGVDNQPQHF	TGTGCCAGCAGTTTCAGAGGGGTTGACAATCAGCCCCAGCATTTT
TRBV6-2/TRBV6-3	TRBJ2-3	NA	many	CASSYLDRTGDTQYF	TGTGCCAGCAGTTACCTAGATAGGACTGGAGATACGCAGTATTTT
TRBV7-9	TRBJ1-2	NA	few	CASSLGREKTNYGYTF	TGTGCCAGCAGCCTAGGAAGGGAGAAGACTAACTATGGCTACACCTTC
TRBV30	TRBJ1-1	NA	many	CAWSPRRDTEAFF	TGTGCCTGGAGTCCCCGACGGGACACTGAAGCTTTCTTT
TRBV14	TRBJ2-7	NA	few	CASSHGSTYEQYF	TGTGCCAGCAGCCACGGCAGTACCTACGAGCAGTACTTC
TRBV14	TRBJ2-3	NA	NA	CASSWVPDTQYF	TGTGCCAGCAGCTGGGTCCCAGATACGCAGTATTTT
TRBV5-1	TRBJ2-5	TRBD2	many	CASSLGTPGLRRETQYF	TGCGCCAGCAGCTTGGGGACTCCGGGACTACGTCGAGAGACCCAGTACTTC
TRBV2	TRBJ1-5	TRBD1	many	CATRTGGWEQPQHF	TGTGCCACAAGGACAGGGGGTTGGGAGCAGCCCCAGCATTTT
TRBV2	TRBJ1-2	NA	many	CASNQDFDYGYTF	TGTGCCAGCAATCAGGACTTCGACTATGGCTACACCTTC
TRBV6-2/TRBV6-3	TRBJ2-5	NA	few	CASSYYWAEETQYF	TGTGCCAGCAGTTACTACTGGGCTGAAGAGACCCAGTACTTC
TRBV20-1	TRBJ2-2	TRBD2	NA	CSARASGGTGELFF	TGCAGTGCTAGGGCTAGCGGGGGGACCGGGGAGCTGTTTTTT
TRBV7-2	TRBJ2-7	TRBD2	many	CASSLAGGYYEQYF	TGTGCCAGCAGCTTAGCGGGAGGGTATTACGAGCAGTACTTC
TRBV6-2/TRBV6-3	TRBJ2-2	TRBD2	many	CASSSLLAGTNTGELFF	TGTGCCAGCAGTTCCTTACTAGCGGGGACGAACACCGGGGAGCTGTTTTTT
TRBV18	TRBJ2-2	TRBD1	many	CASSHSGTGSPGELFF	TGTGCCAGCTCACACTCCGGGACAGGGAGTCCCGGGGAGCTGTTTTTT
TRBV5-5	TRBJ2-5	TRBD2	many	CASSPTLGRTRGETQYF	TGTGCCAGCAGCCCCACCCTGGGAAGGACTAGAGGAGAGACCCAGTACTTC
TRBV7-9	TRBJ2-2	NA	NA	CASRPDSPAGELFF	TGTGCCAGCAGGCCGGACTCTCCTGCCGGGGAGCTGTTTTTT
TRBV24-1	TRBJ2-1	TRBD1	many	CATSDLPGTGDNEQFF	TGTGCCACCAGTGATTTGCCCGGGACAGGGGACAATGAGCAGTTCTTC
TRBV24-1	TRBJ2-5	NA	NA	CATSDLKGSGETQYF	TGTGCCACCAGTGATTTGAAGGGGAGTGGGGAGACCCAGTACTTC